Listed below are T cell receptor beta chains from one sample, sequenced in a study of blood T cell repertoires in COVID-19. Profiling relied on immunoSEQ multiplex PCR, and the TCRdb table lists in-frame clones only, not all of them. Among tens of thousands of clones, 85% were seen once, and the ten largest hold about 4%. The specimen was peripheral blood. The origin of the receptors is a man between 60 and 70 years old with acute or convalescent COVID-19. Both conserved end residues are part of each CDR3. D genes are given only for firm matches. Only some rows state a clone size, as once, few, many or a class for expanded clones.

D gene,clone size,J gene,V gene,CDR3 DNA,CDR3 protein
TRBD2,-,TRBJ2-5,TRBV27,TGTGCCAGCAGGTTCGCGGGAGGCGCTCAAGAGACCCAGTACTTC,CASRFAGGAQETQYF
TRBD2,-,TRBJ2-1,TRBV5-1,TGCGCCAGCAGCCCGCTCACTAGCGTTAGGAATGAGCAGTTCTTC,CASSPLTSVRNEQFF
TRBD2,-,TRBJ2-1,TRBV9,TGTGCCAGCAGCCCACGACTAGCGGGAGATTGGGATGAGCAGTTCTTC,CASSPRLAGDWDEQFF
TRBD2,-,TRBJ2-3,TRBV27,TGTGCCAGCAGTTTAAGAAGCGGGGGGACGATAACAGATACGCAGTATTTT,CASSLRSGGTITDTQYF
-,-,TRBJ2-1,TRBV30,TGTGCCGGCCGGGGGCGGGAGAGGGACATTGAGCAGTTCTTC,CAGRGRERDIEQFF
TRBD1,-,TRBJ2-5,TRBV9,TGTGCCAGCAGCGTAGGGGGCCAGGGGGCCCAGTACTTC,CASSVGGQGAQYF
-,few,TRBJ1-2,TRBV28,TGTGCCAGCACCCTCCTCGACTCATCTGGCTACACCTTC,CASTLLDSSGYTF
-,-,TRBJ2-1,TRBV21-1,TGTGCCAGCAGCAATCGGGACAGTACCAATGAGCAGTTCTTC,CASSNRDSTNEQFF
-,-,TRBJ2-3,TRBV3-1/TRBV3-2,TGTGCCAGCAGCCAGACAGGTAAACCGGGGGATACGCAGTATTTT,CASSQTGKPGDTQYF
TRBD1,-,TRBJ1-6,TRBV18,TGTGCCAGCTCACCAACAGGGGACCGTCTCCACTTT,CASSPTGDRLHF
-,-,TRBJ1-6,TRBV7-2,TGTGCCAGCAGCTCACAGGGAGCGAATAATTCACCCCTCCACTTT,CASSSQGANNSPLHF
-,-,TRBJ1-6,TRBV30,TGTGCCTGGAGTGAGGGGCCTTATAATTCACCCCTCCACTTT,CAWSEGPYNSPLHF
TRBD1,few,TRBJ1-6,TRBV6-5,TGTGCCAGCAGTAACCGGGACAGCAATTCACCCCTCCACTTT,CASSNRDSNSPLHF
TRBD1,-,TRBJ1-2,TRBV6-1,TGTGCCAGCAGTGAGCGGGACAGGGGAAGCTACACCTTC,CASSERDRGSYTF
-,-,TRBJ1-6,TRBV5-5,TGTGCCAGCAGCCCTATTGGAGTGTATAATTCACCCCTCCACTTT,CASSPIGVYNSPLHF
-,-,TRBJ2-5,TRBV10-2,TGCGCCAGCAGTTACGACAGGACTCGGACTTATTGGCAAGAGACCCAGTACTTC,CASSYDRTRTYWQETQYF
TRBD2,-,TRBJ2-7,TRBV11-2,TGTGCCAGCGCCCCACTAGCGGTGAGTTACGAGCAGTACTTC,CASAPLAVSYEQYF
-,-,TRBJ2-7,TRBV10-1,TGCGCCAGCACCAACCAGGGGTCGAGCTCCTACGAGCAGTACTTC,CASTNQGSSSYEQYF
TRBD1,once,TRBJ2-2,TRBV6-5,TGTGCCAGCAGGGACAGGGGTCGGGGCACCGGGGAGCTGTTTTTT,CASRDRGRGTGELFF